These T cell receptor beta chains were read from a single sample in a study of CD8+CD57+ T cells in acquired aplastic anemia. A single record per CDR3 protein comes from TCRdb applying MiXCR to the reads. The profile covers 200,000 to 250,000 distinct CDR3 sequences, with 30% to 35% appearing a single time and around 1.1% taken by the ten largest. Sequences were obtained from sorted CD4+, CD8+, or CD8+CD57+ T cells (not recorded which) from PBMCs. The receptor source for this set is a human donor in good health, serving as a control. Each CDR3 is given with its conserved first and last residue. A D gene is named only where the DNA matches it firmly. Rows may omit the clone size; those that give it use once, few, many or a size class.

clone_size	v_call	j_call	d_call	cdr3_nt	cdr3_aa
few	TRBV3-1	TRBJ2-5	TRBD2	TGTGCCAGCAGCCAAGAGGGGGGGGAACAGACCCAGTACTTC	CASSQEGGEQTQYF
once	TRBV2	TRBJ1-2	TRBD1	TGTGCCAGCAGGGACAGGGGCCGAAACTCTGGAAACACCTTC	CASRDRGRNSGNTF
many	TRBV5-1	TRBJ2-5	TRBD1	TGCGCCAGCAGCTACCTGGGACAGCCCCAAGAGACCCAGTACTTC	CASSYLGQPQETQYF
few	TRBV2	TRBJ1-3	NA	TGTGCCAGCAGTGAACATGGCAGGGTCGCAGACACCATATATTTT	CASSEHGRVADTIYF
NA	TRBV9	TRBJ1-2	NA	TGTGCCAGCACCAATAGGAGGGTTAGCTATGGCTACACCTTC	CASTNRRVSYGYTF
NA	TRBV6-1	TRBJ1-5	NA	TGTGCCAGCAGTCCCTCCGCGGGTCAGGGCAATCAGCCCCAGCATTTT	CASSPSAGQGNQPQHF
many	TRBV12-3/TRBV12-4	TRBJ2-7	TRBD1	TGTGCCAGCAGGGGGATAGACAGGGACGAGCAGTACTTC	CASRGIDRDEQYF
many	TRBV7-2	TRBJ1-4	NA	TGTGCCAGCAGCTTATCCCTGGTTGAAAAACTGTTTTTT	CASSLSLVEKLFF
NA	TRBV6-5	TRBJ2-1	NA	TGTGCCAGCAGTTCCCCGACCAGAAACGATGAGCAGTTCTTC	CASSSPTRNDEQFF
many	TRBV3-1	TRBJ1-2	NA	TGTGCCAGCAGCCCAATAGCCCAGAACTATGGCTACACCTTC	CASSPIAQNYGYTF
NA	TRBV3-1	TRBJ1-2	NA	TGTGCCAGCAGCCAAGGACAGAGCTATGGCTACACCTTC	CASSQGQSYGYTF
many	TRBV2	TRBJ2-5	TRBD1	TGTGCCAGCAGTGATTCCAGGGGGCTTGGGGAGACCCAGTACTTC	CASSDSRGLGETQYF
many	TRBV20-1	TRBJ1-1	TRBD1	TGCAGTTCCCCGACAGGGAGTTACACTGAAGCTTTCTTT	CSSPTGSYTEAFF
NA	TRBV2	TRBJ1-5	NA	TGTGCCAGCAGGCAGGAAGGGAATCAGCCCCAGCATTTT	CASRQEGNQPQHF
once	TRBV2	TRBJ1-2	TRBD1	TGTGCCAGCAGGAGGGGGACAGGGAGTGGCTATGGCTACACCTTC	CASRRGTGSGYGYTF
many	TRBV20-1	TRBJ1-5	NA	TGCAGTGCTAGAAAAGGGAGAGGTGGCAATCAGCCCCAGCATTTT	CSARKGRGGNQPQHF
many	TRBV2	TRBJ1-2	TRBD1	TGTGCCAGCAGTGAAGTGGGACAGGGGGTAGGCTACACCTTC	CASSEVGQGVGYTF
many	TRBV4-3	TRBJ2-7	TRBD2	TGCGCCAGCAGCCAAGTCCCCACTAGCGCCGAGCAGTACTTC	CASSQVPTSAEQYF